Sequencing of this T cell receptor (beta chain) was carried out in a study of glioma-infiltrating T cells. Study outcomes and limitations: Non-neoplastic patients had below-expected tissue-blood divergence, while all gliomas exceeded expectation. CDR3 overlap between tissue and blood was very small.

This clonotype was seen ten or more times. Its antigen remains unknown. CDR1 and CDR2 (germline): SGHTA, FQGNSA. V gave up 5 bases and J gave up 5 bases; unmatched junction bases: 10. The CDR3 extends over 15 amino acids. Amplification of TCR alpha and beta CDR3 regions from RNA used iRepertoire nested multiplex PCR. For one-step reverse transcription and amplification, 100-400 ng of tissue mRNA or PBMC total RNA was used. Each CDR3 protein gets one entry after TCRdb re-called the multiplex PCR reads with MiXCR. The table lists around 99,000 distinct CDR3 sequences, less than 30% of them singletons. The clonotype was recovered from a human donor with low-grade glioma or glioblastoma, undergoing nonglioma brain surgery, or in good health (not recorded which). Material for sequencing was glioma tissue, nonneoplastic brain tissue, or PBMCs (not recorded which). The J gene is TRBJ2-5, the V gene TRBV7-2; 8 positions match TRBD1. The CDR3 sequence: CASSQKTGVRETQYF. The CDR3 coding sequence is TGTGCCAGCAGCCAGAAGACAGGGGTTAGGGAGACCCAGTACTTC.